The 4 T cell receptor beta chains below were found in one sample sequenced in a study of cytomegalovirus exposure and HLA in healthy donors. This PCR relied on a set of 60 Vbeta primers and 13 Jbeta primers. The assay was immunoSEQ multiplex PCR, and TCRdb's table has in-frame clones only and misses some. The data contain 100,000 to 130,000 clones, roughly 80% of them seen just once; the ten biggest clones take up 2% to 2.5%. The sequencing sample was made of PBMCs. These receptors were collected from a man aged 25 to 40 in good health and CMV-seronegative.

The chain combines TRBV19 with TRBJ2-5, with D perhaps matching TRBD2 (6 bases). The V end lost 5 bases, the J end lost 5 bases, and 12 bases lay between the germline ends. This CDR3 has 13 amino acids. Germline lookup yields CDR1 LNHDA and CDR2 SQIVND (reference sequence). CDR3 coding DNA: TGTGCCAGTAGTTGGGACTTGGCGGAGACCCAGTACTTC. Protein: CASSWDLAETQYF.

A word on this clone: This sample also contains other DNA sequences that code for the same CDR3. This chain joins TRBV18 and TRBJ2-7, with TRBD1 matching 8 bases. CDR3 length: 15 amino acids. The junction had 4 bases not matched to a gene; V was cut back by 3 bases and J by 0 bases. Germline V gene data show CDR1 as KGHSH and CDR2 as LQKENI. The CDR3 bases are TGTGCCAGCTCACCCGGGACAGGCCTCTCCTACGAGCAGTACTTC. Its protein is CASSPGTGLSYEQYF. The variable domain in full, with the rest retrieved from reference TRBV18 and TRBJ2-7, is NAGVMQNPRHLVRRRGQEARLRCSPMKGHSHVYWYRQLPEEGLKFMVYLQKENIIDESGMPKERFSAEFPKEGPSILRIQQVVRGDSAAYFCASSPGTGLSYEQYFGPGTRLTVT.

The chain combines TRBV2 with TRBJ1-3; D is perhaps TRBD1 (5 bases). The germline CDR1 and CDR2 sequences are SNHLY and FYNNEI. This CDR3 contains 17 residues. The V gene lost 6 bases and the J gene lost 0 bases, with 18 bases spanning the gap. CDR3 protein: CASSLPRMDNSGNTIYF. The CDR3 DNA follows: TGTGCCAGCAGCCTCCCCCGGATGGACAACTCTGGAAACACCATATATTTT.

The V and J genes are TRBV2 and TRBJ1-2, with TRBD1 matching 9 bases. V lost 6 bases to trimming and J lost 8 bases; unmatched junction nucleotides: 7. Germline lookup yields CDR1 SNHLY and CDR2 FYNNEI. CDR3 length: 13 residues. CDR3 amino acids: CASRLGTGWGYTF. The DNA for the CDR3 is TGTGCCAGCAGGCTCGGGACAGGGTGGGGCTACACCTTC. The full variable domain, in which reference TRBV2 and TRBJ1-2 provide the parts outside the CDR3, is EPEVTQTPSHQVTQMGQEVILRCVPISNHLYFYWYRQILGQKVEFLVSFYNNEISEKSEIFDDQFSVERPDGSNFTLKIRSTKLEDSAMYFCASRLGTGWGYTFGSGTRLTVV.